Many counts were recorded for the clone carrying this T cell receptor (beta chain). What it binds is not known. This specimen comes from a study of T cell repertoires in cytomegalovirus infection. Study details: In the study, CMV epitopes included recently identified HLA-C-restricted and well-studied HLA-B-restricted ones. TCR beta signatures that were public indicated CMV infection and matching HLA type.

TCRdb recomputed calls from the reads with MiXCR, one row per CDR3 protein. The data show some 940,000 distinct CDR3 sequences, around 29% seen once. Study-wide points: Identification of carriers of CMV plus the relevant HLA was performed using cumulative public TCR beta family frequency.

The sequence was collected from a human donor in good health (CMV status not recorded). Some clones in this sample may be carry-over from other donors' samples. The specimen comprised cultured CD8+ T cells from PBMCs, sampled from culture after CMV antigen stimulation.

The CDR3 DNA sequence: TGTGCCAGCAGCTTATATGTAGCAGACTCCTACGAGCAGTACTTC. Translated, it gives CASSLYVADSYEQYF. The J gene is TRBJ2-7, the V gene TRBV7-8; D not resolved. Trimming shortened V by 2 bases and J by 0 bases, and 11 bases separated the two germline ends. CDR3 length: 15 amino acids. Germline V gene lookup returns CDR1 SGHVS and CDR2 FQNEAQ.